This T cell receptor (beta chain) was identified in a study of blood T cell repertoires in COVID-19. V lost 4 bases and J 9 bases, leaving 13 bases between the germline ends. CDR3 length: 13 amino acids. Germline V gene sequence: CDR1 SEHNR, CDR2 FQNEAQ (reference sequence). In the original processing: For nucleated cells, counts were estimated from reference gene primer amplification. Some clones are missing from TCRdb's copy, which holds only in-frame ones; the method was immunoSEQ multiplex PCR. V, J and clone size were drawn from that table, and D and trimming were deduced from the DNA. The repertoire holds fewer than 350,000 clones, 88% seen once, with about 1% in the top ten.

The sample was PBMCs or T cells enriched from blood (not recorded which). The chain joins TRBV7-9 to TRBJ1-5; no clear D gene. The sequence derives from a woman in her 30s who had recovered from COVID-19. In DNA form, the CDR3 reads TGTGCCAGCAGCTCTACGAGGTCGGGGCCCCAGCATTTT. It yields the protein CASSSTRSGPQHF.